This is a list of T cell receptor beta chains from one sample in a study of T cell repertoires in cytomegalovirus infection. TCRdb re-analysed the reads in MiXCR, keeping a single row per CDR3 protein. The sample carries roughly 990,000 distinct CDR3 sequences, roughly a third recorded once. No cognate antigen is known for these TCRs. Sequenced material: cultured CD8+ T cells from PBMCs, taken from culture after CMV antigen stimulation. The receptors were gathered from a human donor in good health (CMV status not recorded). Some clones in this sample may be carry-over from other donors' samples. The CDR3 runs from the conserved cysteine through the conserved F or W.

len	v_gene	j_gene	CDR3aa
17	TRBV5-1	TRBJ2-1	CASSLYPVDRSYNEQFF
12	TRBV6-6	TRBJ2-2	CANMGGTGELFF
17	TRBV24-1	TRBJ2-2	CATSERGQSRNTGELFF
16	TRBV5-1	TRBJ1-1	CASSFKSRGSGTEAFF
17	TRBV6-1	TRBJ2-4	CVSSEARATLAKNIQYF
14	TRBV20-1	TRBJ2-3	CSATGGGPTDTQYF
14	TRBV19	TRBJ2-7	CASSTLRQGHEQYF
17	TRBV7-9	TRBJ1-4	CASSSLDTGRANEKLFF
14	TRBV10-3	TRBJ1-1	CAISDGGMNTEAFF
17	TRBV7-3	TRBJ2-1	CASSPHGVKGPYNEQFF
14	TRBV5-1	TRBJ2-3	CASSPGYGTDTQYF
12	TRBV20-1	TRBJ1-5	CSAVPSNQPQHF
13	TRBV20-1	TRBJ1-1	CSASTGLNTEAFF
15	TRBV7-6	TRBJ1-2	CASSGSRGSYYGYTF
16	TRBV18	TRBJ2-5	CASSPLASDSQETQYF
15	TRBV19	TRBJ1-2	CASSAPGLGADGYTF
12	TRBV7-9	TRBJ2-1	CASSAERGEQFF
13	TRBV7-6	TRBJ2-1	CASSSGRVDKQFF
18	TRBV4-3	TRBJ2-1	CASSQDRGGWGPGNEQFF
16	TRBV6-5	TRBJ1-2	CASSSIDQTANYGYTF
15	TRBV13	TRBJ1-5	CASSVRERGNQPQHF
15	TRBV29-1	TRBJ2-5	CSVDKLAGYGETQYF
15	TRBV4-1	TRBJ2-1	CASSQAGSSYNEQFF
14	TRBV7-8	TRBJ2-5	CASSLEPYAETQYF
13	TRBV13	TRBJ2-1	CASSLLPRNEQFF
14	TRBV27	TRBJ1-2	CASSPFVTAYGYTF
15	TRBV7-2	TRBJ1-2	CASSLNLQGAKGYTF
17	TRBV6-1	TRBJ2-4	CASSVPGTFGAKNIQYF
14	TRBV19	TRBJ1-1	CASSWGLQGTEAFF
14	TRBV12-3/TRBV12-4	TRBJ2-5	CASSAQGAQETQYF
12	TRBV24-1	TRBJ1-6	CARSTGVSPLHF
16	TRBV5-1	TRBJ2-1	CASSLSGGAPYNEQFF
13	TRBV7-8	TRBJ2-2	CASVTGTTGELFF
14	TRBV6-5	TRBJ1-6	CASSYGGGYSPLHF
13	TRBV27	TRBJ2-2	CASSFRVAGELFF
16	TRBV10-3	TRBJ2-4	CATGGGGELAKNIQYF
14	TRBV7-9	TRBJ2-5	CASSLVVRGETQYF
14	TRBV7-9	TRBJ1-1	CASSLPESNTEAFF
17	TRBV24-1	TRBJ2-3	CATSDPTMGQGTDTQYF
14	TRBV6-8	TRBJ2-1	CASSYGTSGVPEFF
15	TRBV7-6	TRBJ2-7	CASSFRWQGVDEQYF
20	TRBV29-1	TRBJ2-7	CSVEGRREVSSGGPSYEQYF
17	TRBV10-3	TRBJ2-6	CAISEWGSSSGANVLTF
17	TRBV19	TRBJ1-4	CASSDRRQGSNNEKLFF
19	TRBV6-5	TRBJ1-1	CASSYFYPEKQQRNTEAFF
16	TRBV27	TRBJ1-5	CASSPRGVYSNQPQHF
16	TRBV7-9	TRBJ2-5	CASSSNEAGVQETQYF
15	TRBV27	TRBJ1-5	CASSLARDSGGPQHF
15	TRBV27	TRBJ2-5	CASSRGSGGRETQYF
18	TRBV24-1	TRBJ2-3	CATSDLGRRAGPTDTQYF
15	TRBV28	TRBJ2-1	CASSRPGLDYNEQFF
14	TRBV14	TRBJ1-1	CASSRRYLDTEAFF
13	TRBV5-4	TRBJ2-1	CASSLLMYNEQFF
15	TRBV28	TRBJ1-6	CASSLGEADNSPLHF
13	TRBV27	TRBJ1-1	CASSFGGITEAFF
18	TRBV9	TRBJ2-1	CASSVDASGSPSYNEQFF
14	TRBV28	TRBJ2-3	CASSVVDYTDTQYF